The clone carrying this TCR beta chain was found a few times. Its specificity is not known. The sample belongs to a study of T cells in Graves' hyperthyroidism and ophthalmopathy. Germline V CDR1 and CDR2: ENHRY, SYGVKD. Germline trimming cut 10 bases from V and 9 bases from J; bases unmatched to any gene: 12. The length of the CDR3 is 13 residues. Hyperthyroidism in the patients, aged 18 to 65, was newly diagnosed and under 2 months in duration. Source material for PBMCs was about 11 ml fresh peripheral blood. Amplified TCR beta CDR3 regions came from RNA transcripts. The study used the HTBI primer set for a first-round RT-PCR of the TCR CDR3. TCRdb used MiXCR to reprocess the multiplex PCR reads, holding one entry per CDR3 protein. The sample holds 470,000 or so distinct CDR3 sequences, under 25% seen once. Study results and caveats: In validation, the model predicted ophthalmopathy. These predictions came a median roughly 6.5 months before onset.

This TCR was sampled from a man in his late teens or twenties with Graves' hyperthyroidism. J is TRBJ1-5 and V is TRBV10-3; 7 bases fit TRBD1. The sequenced sample was blood. CDR3 residues: CATIGSPGGPQHF. CDR3 DNA: TGTGCCACCATCGGGTCCCCAGGGGGGCCCCAGCATTTT.